The rows below give T cell receptor beta chains drawn from one sample of a study of beta chain features in type 1 diabetes. The repertoire was sequenced with immunoSEQ multiplex PCR; TCRdb's copy has only in-frame clones and lacks some. The sample contains about 140,000 clones, less than 10% of which appear only once. The sample was central memory CD4+ T cells from blood. These receptors were collected from a woman aged 35 to 49 in good health. Each CDR3 is given with its conserved first and last residue. Each record gives: CDR3 protein, CDR3 DNA, V gene, D gene, J gene, clone size. A D gene is named only where the DNA matches it firmly. Clone size is not always given. Where it is, it says once, few, many or a class for expanded clones.

CASSLAGNTEAFF	TGTGCCAGCAGCTTAGCCGGGAACACTGAAGCTTTCTTT	TRBV7-2	.	TRBJ1-1	few
CASSLSGGSYEQYF	TGCGCCAGCAGCTTGTCGGGGGGATCCTACGAGCAGTACTTC	TRBV5-1	TRBD2	TRBJ2-7	.
CATSGGEGTFYSNQPQHF	TGTGCCACCAGCGGTGGGGAGGGTACCTTTTATAGCAATCAGCCCCAGCATTTT	TRBV15	.	TRBJ1-5	.
CASSYGQTYEQYF	TGTGCCAGCAGTTATGGGCAGACCTACGAGCAGTACTTC	TRBV6-5	.	TRBJ2-7	few
CASSSGTSGVSGELFF	TGCGCCAGCAGCTCCGGGACTAGCGGAGTCAGCGGGGAGCTGTTTTTT	TRBV5-1	TRBD2	TRBJ2-2	.
CASSEERRGTQYF	TGTGCCAGTAGTGAGGAGCGGCGGGGGACCCAGTACTTC	TRBV19	.	TRBJ2-5	.
CASSSGTSGHNEQFF	TGCGCCAGCAGCTCCGGGACTAGCGGACACAATGAGCAGTTCTTC	TRBV5-1	TRBD2	TRBJ2-1	.
CASHPTGQETQYF	TGTGCCAGTCACCCAACAGGGCAGGAGACCCAGTACTTC	TRBV19	.	TRBJ2-5	few
CASSEARNRGRETQYF	TGTGCCAGCAGTGAAGCGCGGAACAGGGGGCGTGAGACCCAGTACTTC	TRBV2	TRBD1	TRBJ2-5	.
CATRSLSYEQYF	TGTGCCACCAGATCTTTGTCCTACGAGCAGTACTTC	TRBV7-2	.	TRBJ2-7	few
CASSSGTGEPPLHF	TGTGCCAGCAGTTCCGGGACAGGGGAACCACCCCTCCACTTT	TRBV6-6	TRBD1	TRBJ1-6	.
CASGYINTEAFF	TGTGCCAGCGGCTATATCAACACTGAAGCTTTCTTT	TRBV7-9	.	TRBJ1-1	few
CASSLALSGGTDTQYF	TGTGCCAGCAGCTTGGCCCTAAGCGGGGGCACAGATACGCAGTATTTT	TRBV5-4	TRBD2	TRBJ2-3	.
CASSWGGTSGANSYNEQFF	TGTGCCAGCAGCTGGGGGGGGACTAGCGGGGCTAACTCCTACAATGAGCAGTTCTTC	TRBV7-9	TRBD2	TRBJ2-1	.
CASSLWAGTTYEQFF	TGTGCCAGCAGCTTATGGGCGGGGACCACCTATGAGCAGTTCTTC	TRBV7-2	.	TRBJ2-1	.
CASSQGDRLNYGYTF	TGCGCCAGCAGCCAAGGGGACAGACTGAACTATGGCTACACCTTC	TRBV4-3	TRBD1	TRBJ1-2	.
CASRGTGGSGSPLHF	TGTGCCAGCAGAGGGACAGGGGGCAGCGGTTCACCCCTCCACTTT	TRBV2	TRBD1	TRBJ1-6	.
CASSAGQAFYEQYF	TGTGCCAGCAGCGCGGGACAGGCTTTCTACGAGCAGTACTTC	TRBV5-4	TRBD1	TRBJ2-7	.
CSVETGINYGYTF	TGCAGCGTTGAGACAGGGATTAACTATGGCTACACCTTC	TRBV29-1	TRBD1	TRBJ1-2	few
CASSWWGAALETQYF	TGTGCCAGCAGCTGGTGGGGCGCGGCCCTAGAGACCCAGTACTTC	TRBV5-6	.	TRBJ2-5	.
CASSLDRSNEKLFF	TGTGCCAGCAGCTTGGATAGAAGTAATGAAAAACTGTTTTTT	TRBV5-4	.	TRBJ1-4	once
CASSQMGWKTGVHPEAFF	TGTGCCAGCAGCCAGATGGGATGGAAGACAGGGGTCCACCCTGAAGCTTTCTTT	TRBV4-2	TRBD1	TRBJ1-1	.
CASSPRTGANYGYTF	TGTGCCAGCAGCCCTAGGACAGGGGCTAACTATGGCTACACCTTC	TRBV5-4	TRBD1	TRBJ1-2	many
CASSLRRGETQYF	TGTGCCAGCAGCTTAAGGAGGGGAGAGACCCAGTACTTC	TRBV7-2	.	TRBJ2-5	many
CASSPSSGTGGSGYTF	TGTGCCAGCAGCCCGAGCTCCGGGACAGGGGGCAGCGGCTACACCTTC	TRBV11-2	TRBD1	TRBJ1-2	few
CASSLGGLSSMNTIYF	TGCGCCAGCAGCTTGGGGGGCCTTTCGTCGATGAACACCATATATTTT	TRBV5-1	.	TRBJ1-3	few
CASSPDFIAGGRNEQFF	TGCGCCAGCAGCCCCGATTTTATAGCGGGGGGGCGGAATGAGCAGTTCTTC	TRBV5-1	TRBD2	TRBJ2-1	few
CATTGTGLNPEAFF	TGTGCCACCACCGGGACAGGGCTAAATCCTGAAGCTTTCTTT	TRBV6-1	TRBD1	TRBJ1-1	.
CASSLRGASGNTIYF	TGTGCCAGCAGCTTGCGGGGGGCGAGTGGAAACACCATATATTTT	TRBV5-6	.	TRBJ1-3	.
CASSDRGQGNEKLFF	TGTGCCAGCAGTGACCGCGGACAGGGCAATGAAAAACTGTTTTTT	TRBV2	TRBD1	TRBJ1-4	.
CASSDRETQYF	TGTGCCAGCAGTGACAGGGAGACCCAGTACTTC	TRBV2	.	TRBJ2-5	few
CASSYDSQETQYF	TGTGCCAGCAGCTACGACAGTCAAGAGACCCAGTACTTC	TRBV7-2	.	TRBJ2-5	.
CASSLASAYEQYF	TGTGCCAGCAGCTTAGCCTCGGCCTACGAGCAGTACTTC	TRBV7-9	.	TRBJ2-7	.